Detailed here is one TCR beta chain. V was shortened by 7 bases and J by 4 bases, with 10 bases between the two germline ends. The germline CDR1 and CDR2 sequences are MGHRA and YSYEKL. This CDR3 contains 12 residues. Libraries were prepared by immunoSEQ multiplex PCR; TCRdb keeps only in-frame clonotypes and omits some of them. Here the sample spans 2 million to 2.5 million clones, approximately 94% being singletons. Naivety among CD8 cells was defined by CD45RO negativity and positive CCR7 selection, thereby excluding terminally differentiated effector memory CD45RA+ cells. This specimen comes from a study of shared clonotypes between healthy human individuals.

This sequence was found in a man aged 18 to 30 in good health. Sample: naive CD8+ T cells sorted from blood. J is TRBJ1-1 and V is TRBV4-1; TRBD1 might be the D (5 bases). CDR3 sequence (DNA): TGCGCCAGCACGGGGGTAGGCACTGAAGCTTTCTTT. Protein product: CASTGVGTEAFF.